This TCR beta chain was observed in a study of shared clonotypes between healthy human individuals. CDR1 and CDR2 from the germline V gene are SGHTA and FQGNSA. This CDR3 comprises 14 residues. V was clipped by 5 bases and J by 3 bases; unmatched bases: 4. Profiled with immunoSEQ multiplex PCR; TCRdb holds only in-frame clones, not every one. Of about 2 million clones listed, 85% to 95% are singletons. In the naive CD8 group, cells lacked CD45RO and were positively selected for CCR7, so terminally differentiated effector memory CD45RA+ cells were left out. The clonotype was recovered from a man aged 18 to 30 in good health. The sequenced sample consisted of naive CD8+ T cells sorted from blood. The V and J genes are TRBV7-2 and TRBJ1-2; 9 bases match TRBD1. CDR3 nucleotides: TGTGCCAGCAGCCCGTGGGACAGGGACTATGGCTACACCTTC. It specifies CASSPWDRDYGYTF.